Following are 9 T cell receptor beta chains from one sample sequenced in a study of CD8 T cells in ankylosing spondylitis. Via MiXCR, TCRdb re-called the 5' RACE reads, giving one row per CDR3 protein. The sample yields hundreds of thousands of distinct CDR3 sequences, approximately 12% seen once. These receptors have no known antigen. General study findings and limits: What appeared characteristic of ankylosing spondylitis blood was a TCR beta motif of fewer than ten highly homologous variants.

Sequencing used blood, either unsorted or a sorted T cell fraction (not recorded which). The receptors were sampled from a male donor with ankylosing spondylitis.

This clonotype was seen many times. This chain uses TRBV6-1 with TRBJ1-5, with a tentative D call TRBD1 (5 bases). This CDR3 is built from 16 residues. Trimming shortened V by 5 bases and J by 0 bases, and 14 bases separated the two germline ends. CDR1 is MNHNS and CDR2 is SASEGT in the germline V gene. The CDR3 region is CASSPRGGSSNQPQHF. DNA for the CDR3: TGTGCCAGCAGTCCACGGGGGGGTAGTAGCAATCAGCCCCAGCATTTT.

In its sample, this clonotype was seen many times. The V and J genes are TRBV29-1 and TRBJ2-7, with D possibly TRBD1 on 6 matching bases. The CDR3 has 13 amino acids. From germline, CDR1 is SQVTM and CDR2 ANQGSEA. V was pared by 4 bases and J by 2 bases, with 12 bases between. Written as DNA, the CDR3 is TGCAGCGTTGGGCACAGGGACGCCTACGAGCAGTACTTC. Residues: CSVGHRDAYEQYF.

This clonotype was detected many times. The V and J genes are TRBV20-1 and TRBJ2-3; 7 nucleotides line up with TRBD2. Per the germline V gene, CDR1 is DFQATT and CDR2 is SNEGSKA (reference sequence). After removal of 6 bases from V and 0 bases from J, the junction contained 9 bases not matched to a gene. CDR3 length equals 15 residues. The CDR3 DNA is TGCAGTGCCCATAGCGGGCAAACTAGCACAGATACGCAGTATTTT. It encodes CSAHSGQTSTDTQYF.

This clonotype was detected a few times. The chain joins TRBV20-1 to TRBJ1-5, with D tentatively TRBD1 (6 bases). This CDR3 has 15 amino acids. V was pared by 6 bases and J by 4 bases, with 19 bases between. From germline, CDR1 is DFQATT and CDR2 SNEGSKA (reference sequence). CDR3 protein: CSAERAGATNQPQHF. CDR3 DNA sequence: TGCAGTGCGGAACGAGCGGGGGCCACGAATCAGCCCCAGCATTTT.

The chain links TRBV10-1 to TRBJ2-2; D may correspond to TRBD1 or TRBD2 (6 bases each). The CDR3 consists of 14 residues. The V and J ends lost 6 bases and 4 bases respectively, with 12 bases between them. Germline V gene data show CDR1 as WNHNN and CDR2 as SYGVQD (reference sequence). DNA for the CDR3: TGCGCCAGCAGCCCTGGGGGGCTCACCGGGGAGCTGTTTTTT. Amino acid sequence: CASSPGGLTGELFF.

The chain links TRBV11-2 to TRBJ2-6; D remains ambiguous. Trimming left V 3 bases short and J 2 bases short, with 5 bases between. The CDR3 has 14 amino acids. From germline, CDR1 is SGHAT and CDR2 FQNNGV. The CDR3 reads CASSFVAGANVLTF. The CDR3 region has the DNA TGTGCCAGCAGCTTCGTAGCTGGGGCCAACGTCCTGACTTTC. The variable domain in full, completed from reference TRBV11-2 and TRBJ2-6, reads EAGVAQSPRYKIIEKRQSVAFWCNPISGHATLYWYQQILGQGPKLLIQFQNNGVVDDSQLPKDRFSAERLKGVDSTLKIQPAKLEDSAVYLCASSFVAGANVLTFGAGSRLTVL.

The chain is built from TRBV7-6 and TRBJ1-4; possible D gene TRBD1, 6 bases. The germline CDR1 and CDR2 sequences are SGHVS and FNYEAQ. This CDR3 spans 15 amino acids. V shed 5 bases and J shed 7 bases, with 17 bases lying between them. DNA for the CDR3: TGTGCCAGCAGCCACGGGGGCGCGGGGTTTGAAAAACTGTTTTTT. It specifies CASSHGGAGFEKLFF.

This sequence joins TRBV20-1 and TRBJ2-7; 9 bases fit TRBD1. With 5 bases clipped from V and 2 bases from J, the junction kept 10 bases outside the gene matches. CDR3 length: 15 amino acids. Germline V gene sequence: CDR1 DFQATT, CDR2 SNEGSKA (reference sequence). The CDR3 loop reads CSAWFPGQGAYEQYF. CDR3 in DNA: TGCAGTGCTTGGTTCCCGGGACAGGGAGCCTACGAGCAGTACTTC.

A few counts support this clonotype. The rearrangement joins TRBV20-1 to TRBJ2-2; D is unresolved. The CDR3 runs to 14 residues. Germline CDR1 DFQATT, CDR2 SNEGSKA (reference sequence). V gave up 0 bases and J gave up 4 bases, with 9 bases separating them. CDR3 region: CSARDRVVTGELFF. As DNA, the CDR3 is TGCAGTGCTAGAGATAGGGTTGTCACCGGGGAGCTGTTTTTT.